Sequencing of this TCR beta chain was carried out in a study of blood T cell repertoires in COVID-19. Study background: Italy, Spain and the United States were the sources of the convalescent and acute COVID-19 samples.

From germline, CDR1 is SGHDT and CDR2 YYEEEE. The CDR3 length is 14 residues. Unmatched junction bases numbered 5, after V lost 5 bases and J lost 4 bases. Method: immunoSEQ multiplex PCR; TCRdb's copy keeps in-frame clones and lacks some. The sample holds 150,000 to 200,000 clones, around 90% seen once. The rearrangement joins TRBV5-6 to TRBJ1-1, with 10 bases aligning to TRBD1. Material for sequencing was peripheral blood. The sequence was obtained from a man between 50 and 59 years old with acute or convalescent COVID-19. The CDR3 DNA reads TGTGCCAGCAGACGACAGGGGGCCCGCACTGAAGCTTTCTTT. This codes for CASRRQGARTEAFF.